What follows describes a single TCR beta chain. It has no known antigen specificity. No much larger clone is present one base from it, and per-base qualities are unavailable. These data come from a study of blood T cell repertoires in COVID-19 (TCRdb year 2020). About the study as a whole: Samples from collaborators originated in the United States, Italy and Spain and spanned both the acute and convalescent phases of COVID-19. The repertoires were made available in a free public database intended to serve as a resource for research on the immune response to SARS-CoV-2. Deeply sampled blood TCRbeta repertoires from subjects exposed to, actively infected with, or recovered from COVID-19 were included in the dataset. Samples were obtained from the ongoing ImmuneRACE study (first 160 participants) and from 1,000 to 1,500 subjects provided by 6 global collaborators. The prospective study material was composed of cDNA or gDNA derived from T cells, B-cell-depleted T cells, or PBMCs. HLA class I and class II types, where available, came from metadata supplied by the sample provider rather than from assay-based typing. Nearly every sample came with metadata listing a de-identified subject ID, COVID-19 status, age in years and sex. What the research found in general, with its limitations: The quantity of clinical and demographic metadata differed by source and by participant and was supplied without curation.

For this chain, trimming is 3 bases at the V end and 9 bases at the J end, and the number of junction bases without a gene match is 8. Inclusive of the bounding cysteine and phenylalanine, the CDR3 is 14 residues long. CDR3 DNA is the only sequence kept; it has 42 bases, read in frame from the first base. The germline V gene (reference sequence) gives CDR1 as SEHNR and CDR2 as FQNEAQ. In Seattle, one collaborating source enrolled patients while the infection was active and tracked those patients longitudinally over the course of disease. Collaborating institutions collected whole blood in K2EDTA tubes following their own protocols. For TCRbeta analysis, collaborator samples were shipped as frozen whole blood, as isolated PBMCs, or as DNA extracted from either sample type. The immunoSEQ Assay, a bias-controlled multiplex PCR, was used to amplify TCRbeta CDR3 regions from genomic DNA. On the authors' methods: The number of nucleated cells in each sample was estimated by amplification of reference gene primers within the assay. Sequence reads were collapsed and filtered to measure the absolute abundance of every unique TCRbeta CDR3 rearrangement. Productive Simpson clonality was computed per sample as the square root of Simpson's diversity index over productive rearrangements. The source is immuneACCESS, and TCRdb retained only in-frame sequences with V and J called. Part of the clones is not carried over; for the studies checked, unresolved V genes explain less than half of this, and the remainder is unexplained. D and trimming come from the DNA, and the V and J calls and clone size come from that table. A total of approximately 100,000 clones appear in this sample, roughly 89% of them only once. Around 4.2% of the sample lies in the top ten.

Specimen: peripheral blood. This chain joins TRBV7-9 to TRBJ1-1; 9 bases in between match TRBD1. This receptor was taken from a human donor with COVID-19, enrolled during active disease. The donor label of this sample is uncertain. Read as DNA, the sequence is TGTGCCAGCAGCTTCAACCGGGACAGGGATAAAGCTTTCTTT. Translation gives CASSFNRDRDKAFF.